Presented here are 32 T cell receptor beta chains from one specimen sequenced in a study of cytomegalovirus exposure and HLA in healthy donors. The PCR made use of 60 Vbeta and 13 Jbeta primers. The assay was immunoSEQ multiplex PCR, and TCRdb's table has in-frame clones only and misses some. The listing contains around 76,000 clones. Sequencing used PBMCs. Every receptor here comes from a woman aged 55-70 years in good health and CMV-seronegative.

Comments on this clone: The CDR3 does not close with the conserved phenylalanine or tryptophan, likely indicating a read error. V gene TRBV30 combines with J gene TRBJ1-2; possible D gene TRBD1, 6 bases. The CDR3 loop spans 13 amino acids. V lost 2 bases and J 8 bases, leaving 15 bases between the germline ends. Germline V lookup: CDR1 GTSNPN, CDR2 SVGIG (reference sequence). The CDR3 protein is CAWSLGGRGGYTL. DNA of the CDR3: TGTGCCTGGAGTCTCGGGGGGCGCGGAGGCTACACCCTC.

CDR3 in amino acids: CASTLLTSAPNEQFF. The DNA for the CDR3 is TGCGCCAGCACCCTACTTACTAGCGCGCCCAATGAGCAGTTCTTC. V gene TRBV5-1 combines with J gene TRBJ2-1; 7 bases align to TRBD2. This CDR3 has 15 amino acids. From germline, CDR1 is SGHRS and CDR2 YFSETQ. J was trimmed by 6 bases and V by 6 bases; bases with no gene match: 12.

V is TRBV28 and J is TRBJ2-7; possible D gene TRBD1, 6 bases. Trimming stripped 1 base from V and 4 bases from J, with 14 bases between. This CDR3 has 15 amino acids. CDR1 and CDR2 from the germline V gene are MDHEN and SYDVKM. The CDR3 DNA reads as TGTGCCAGCAGTTTATTAAGGGACACTTCTTACGAGCAGTACTTC. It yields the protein CASSLLRDTSYEQYF.

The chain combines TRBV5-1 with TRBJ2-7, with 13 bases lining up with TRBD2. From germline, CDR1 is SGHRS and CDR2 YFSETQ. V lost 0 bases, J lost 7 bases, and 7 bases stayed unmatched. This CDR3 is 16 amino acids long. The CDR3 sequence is CASSLGGTSGTNEQYF. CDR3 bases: TGCGCCAGCAGCTTGGGGGGGACTAGCGGGACGAATGAGCAGTACTTC.

The CDR3 here is CASSLGGQGADTQYF. DNA for the CDR3: TGTGCCAGCAGCCTAGGGGGACAGGGCGCAGATACGCAGTATTTT. The rearrangement uses TRBV7-2 and TRBJ2-3; 9 bases agree with TRBD1. V lost 5 bases to trimming and J lost 4 bases; unmatched junction nucleotides: 7. Germline loops: CDR1 SGHTA, CDR2 FQGNSA. The CDR3 has 15 residues.

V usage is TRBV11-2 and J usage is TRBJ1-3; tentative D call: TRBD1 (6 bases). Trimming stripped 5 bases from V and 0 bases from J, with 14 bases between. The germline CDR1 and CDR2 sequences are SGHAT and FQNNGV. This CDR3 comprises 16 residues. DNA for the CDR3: TGTGCCAGCAGCACCCGAACAGGGTTCTCTGGAAACACCATATATTTT. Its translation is CASSTRTGFSGNTIYF.

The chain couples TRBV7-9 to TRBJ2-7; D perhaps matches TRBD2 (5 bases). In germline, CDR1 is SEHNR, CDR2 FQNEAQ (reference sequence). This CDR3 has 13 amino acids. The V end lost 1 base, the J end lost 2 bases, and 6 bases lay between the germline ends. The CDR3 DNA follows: TGTGCCAGCAGCTTAGACGGGACCTACGAGCAGTACTTC. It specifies CASSLDGTYEQYF.

Here the CDR3 DNA reads TGCGCCAGCAGCTTGGGATTGGTAGCGGGAGATGAGCAGTTCTTC. It specifies CASSLGLVAGDEQFF. The rearrangement uses TRBV5-1 and TRBJ2-1; 9 bases fit TRBD2. Germline CDR1 is SGHRS and CDR2 is YFSETQ. The CDR3 is made up of 15 amino acids. J lost 8 bases, V lost 0 bases, and 6 bases had no gene match.

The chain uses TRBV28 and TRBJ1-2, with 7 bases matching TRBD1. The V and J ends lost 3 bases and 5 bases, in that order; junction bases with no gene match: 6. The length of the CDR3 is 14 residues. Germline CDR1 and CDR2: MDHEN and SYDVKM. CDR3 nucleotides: TGTGCCAGCAGTTTTGGAGGGGGCGCGTATGGCTACACCTTC. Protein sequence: CASSFGGGAYGYTF.

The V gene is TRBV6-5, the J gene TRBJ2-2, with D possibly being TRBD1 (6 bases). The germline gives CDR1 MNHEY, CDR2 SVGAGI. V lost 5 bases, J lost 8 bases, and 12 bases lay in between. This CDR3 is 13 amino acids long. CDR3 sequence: CASSVNRVGELFF. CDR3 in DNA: TGTGCCAGCAGTGTCAACAGGGTTGGGGAGCTGTTTTTT.

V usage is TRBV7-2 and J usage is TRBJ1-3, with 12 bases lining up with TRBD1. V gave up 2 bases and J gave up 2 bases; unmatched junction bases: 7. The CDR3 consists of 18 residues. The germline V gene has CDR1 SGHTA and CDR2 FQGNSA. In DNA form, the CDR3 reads TGTGCCAGCAGCTTACTGGTGGGACAGGGGGCGCCTGGAAACACCATATATTTT. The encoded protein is CASSLLVGQGAPGNTIYF.

The CDR3 DNA sequence: TGTGCCAGCAGCTCAGGACTAGTTGCCTACGAGCAGTACTTC. Amino acid sequence: CASSSGLVAYEQYF. J is TRBJ2-7 and V is TRBV5-4, with 7 bases that match TRBD2. Germline assignment: CDR1 SGHNT and CDR2 YYREEE (reference sequence). The CDR3 sequence is 14 residues long. The J segment lost 2 bases and the V segment lost 3 bases, leaving 5 bases of the junction unmatched.

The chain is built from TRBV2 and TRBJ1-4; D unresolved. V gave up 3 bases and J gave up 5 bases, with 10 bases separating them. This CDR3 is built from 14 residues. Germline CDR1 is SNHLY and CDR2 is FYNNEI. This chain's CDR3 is CASSDPRYNEKLFF. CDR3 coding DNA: TGTGCCAGCAGTGACCCCAGGTACAATGAAAAACTGTTTTTT.

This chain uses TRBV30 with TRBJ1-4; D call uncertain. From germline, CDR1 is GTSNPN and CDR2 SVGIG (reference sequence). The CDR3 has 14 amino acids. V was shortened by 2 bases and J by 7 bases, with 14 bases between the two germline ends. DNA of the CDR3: TGTGCCTGGAGTCGGGGATTCGGAGGTGAAAAACTGTTTTTT. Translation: CAWSRGFGGEKLFF.

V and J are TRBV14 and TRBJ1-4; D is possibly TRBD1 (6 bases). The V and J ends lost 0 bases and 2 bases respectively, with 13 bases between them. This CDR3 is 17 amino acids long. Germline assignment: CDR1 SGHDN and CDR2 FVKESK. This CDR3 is CASSQDPGARTNEKLFF. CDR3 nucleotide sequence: TGTGCCAGCAGCCAAGATCCAGGGGCCAGGACTAATGAAAAACTGTTTTTT.

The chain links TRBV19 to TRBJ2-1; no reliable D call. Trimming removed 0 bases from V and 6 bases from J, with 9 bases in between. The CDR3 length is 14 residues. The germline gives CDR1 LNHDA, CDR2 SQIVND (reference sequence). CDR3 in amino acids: CASSIERRVNEQFF. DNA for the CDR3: TGTGCCAGTAGTATAGAGAGGCGAGTCAATGAGCAGTTCTTC.

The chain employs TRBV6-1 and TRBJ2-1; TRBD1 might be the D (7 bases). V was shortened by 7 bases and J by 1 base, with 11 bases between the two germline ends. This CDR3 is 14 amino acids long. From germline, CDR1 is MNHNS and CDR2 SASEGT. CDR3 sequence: CASTQGGSYNEQFF. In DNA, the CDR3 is TGTGCCAGCACCCAGGGGGGTTCCTACAATGAGCAGTTCTTC.

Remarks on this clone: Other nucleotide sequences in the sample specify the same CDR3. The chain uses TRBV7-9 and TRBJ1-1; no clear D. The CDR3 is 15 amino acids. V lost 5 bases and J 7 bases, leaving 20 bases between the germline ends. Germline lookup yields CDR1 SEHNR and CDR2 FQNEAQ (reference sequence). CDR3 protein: CASSLYGSPGGEAFF. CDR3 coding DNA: TGTGCCAGCAGCCTATATGGATCACCTGGCGGTGAAGCTTTCTTT. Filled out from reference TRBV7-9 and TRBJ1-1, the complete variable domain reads DTGVSQNPRHKITKRGQNVTFRCDPISEHNRLYWYRQTLGQGPEFLTYFQNEAQLEKSRLLSDRFSAERPKGSFSTLEIQRTEQGDSAMYLCASSLYGSPGGEAFFGQGTRLTVV.

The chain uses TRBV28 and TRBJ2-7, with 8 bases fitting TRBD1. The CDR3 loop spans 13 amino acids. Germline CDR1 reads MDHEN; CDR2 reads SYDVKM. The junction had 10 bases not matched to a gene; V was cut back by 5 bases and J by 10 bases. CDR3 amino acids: CASSTGQDSVQYF. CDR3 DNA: TGTGCCAGCAGTACGGGACAGGACAGCGTACAGTACTTC.

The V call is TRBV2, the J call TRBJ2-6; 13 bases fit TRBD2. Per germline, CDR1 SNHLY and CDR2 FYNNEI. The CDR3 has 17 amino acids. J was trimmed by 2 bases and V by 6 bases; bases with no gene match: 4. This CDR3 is CASSPGTSGAGANVLTF. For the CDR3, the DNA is TGTGCCAGCAGCCCCGGGACTAGCGGGGCTGGGGCCAACGTCCTGACTTTC.

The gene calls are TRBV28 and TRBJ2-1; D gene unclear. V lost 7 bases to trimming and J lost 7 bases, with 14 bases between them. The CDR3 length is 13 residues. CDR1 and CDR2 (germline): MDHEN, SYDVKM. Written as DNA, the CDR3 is TGTGCCAGCACTATAGGTTGGGCTAATGAGCAGTTCTTC. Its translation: CASTIGWANEQFF.

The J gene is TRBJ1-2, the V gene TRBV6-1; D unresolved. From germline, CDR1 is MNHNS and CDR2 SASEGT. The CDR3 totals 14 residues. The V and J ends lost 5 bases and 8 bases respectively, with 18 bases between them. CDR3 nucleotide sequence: TGTGCCAGCAGTCCGGCCGCGGCCTTGGAGGGCTACACCTTC. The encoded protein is CASSPAAALEGYTF.

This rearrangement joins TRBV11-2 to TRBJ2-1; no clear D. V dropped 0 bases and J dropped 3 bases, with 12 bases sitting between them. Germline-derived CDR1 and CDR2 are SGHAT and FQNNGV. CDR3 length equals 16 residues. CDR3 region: CASSLELLPFYNEQFF. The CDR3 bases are TGTGCCAGCAGCTTAGAACTCCTCCCTTTCTACAATGAGCAGTTCTTC.

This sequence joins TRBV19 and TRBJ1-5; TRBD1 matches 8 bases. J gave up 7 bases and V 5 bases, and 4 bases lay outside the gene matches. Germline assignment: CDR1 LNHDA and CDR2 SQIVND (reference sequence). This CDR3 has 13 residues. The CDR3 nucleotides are TGTGCCAGTAGTCAGGGGGCTTTACAGCCCCAGCATTTT. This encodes CASSQGALQPQHF.

In DNA, the CDR3 is TGTGCCAGCGGGGACACAGAAAAACTGTTTTTT. Its translation is CASGDTEKLFF. V usage is TRBV2 and J usage is TRBJ1-4; D possibly corresponds to TRBD1 (6 bases). This CDR3 contains 11 residues. V shed 8 bases and J shed 8 bases, with 9 bases lying between them. Germline CDR1 is SNHLY and CDR2 is FYNNEI.

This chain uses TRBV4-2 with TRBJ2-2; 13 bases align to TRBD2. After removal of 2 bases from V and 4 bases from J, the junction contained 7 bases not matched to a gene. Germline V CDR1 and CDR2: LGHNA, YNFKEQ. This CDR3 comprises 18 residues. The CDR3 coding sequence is TGTGCCAGCAGCCAAAAAAGGGGGACTAGCGGGGCCACCGGGGAGCTGTTTTTT. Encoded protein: CASSQKRGTSGATGELFF.

CDR3 bases: TGTGCCAGCAAAGGGACTAGCGGGAGGTACGAGCAGTACTTC. Translated: CASKGTSGRYEQYF. The chain combines TRBV2 with TRBJ2-7; 15 positions match TRBD2. The CDR3 runs 14 residues. Germline CDR1 reads SNHLY; CDR2 reads FYNNEI. Trimming removed 7 bases from V and 4 bases from J; junction bases left unmatched: 2.

CDR3 loop: CASNSNLGTSGSGANVLTF. CDR3 bases: TGTGCCAGCAACAGTAATTTAGGGACTAGCGGCTCTGGGGCCAACGTCCTGACTTTC. The chain couples TRBV28 to TRBJ2-6; TRBD2 aligns across 11 bases. V shed 7 bases, J shed 0 bases, and the junction held 11 bases outside the gene matches. CDR3 length: 19 residues. The V gene's germline CDR1 is MDHEN and CDR2 SYDVKM.

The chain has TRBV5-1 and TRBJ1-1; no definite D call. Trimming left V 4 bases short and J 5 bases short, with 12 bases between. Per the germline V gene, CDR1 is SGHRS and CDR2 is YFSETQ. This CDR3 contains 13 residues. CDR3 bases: TGCGCCAGCAGCAGACAAGACGGTACTGAAGCTTTCTTT. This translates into CASSRQDGTEAFF.

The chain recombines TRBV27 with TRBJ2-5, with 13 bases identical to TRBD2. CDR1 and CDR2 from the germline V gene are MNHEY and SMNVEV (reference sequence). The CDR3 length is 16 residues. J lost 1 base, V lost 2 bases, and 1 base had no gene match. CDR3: CASSLGLAGAQETQYF. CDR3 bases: TGTGCCAGCAGTTTAGGACTAGCGGGAGCCCAAGAGACCCAGTACTTC.

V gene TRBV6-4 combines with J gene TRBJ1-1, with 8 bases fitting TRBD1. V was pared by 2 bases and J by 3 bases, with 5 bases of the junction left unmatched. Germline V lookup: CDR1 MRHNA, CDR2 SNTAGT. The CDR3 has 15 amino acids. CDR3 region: CASSDHQGADTEAFF. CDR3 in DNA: TGTGCCAGCAGTGACCATCAGGGGGCGGACACTGAAGCTTTCTTT.

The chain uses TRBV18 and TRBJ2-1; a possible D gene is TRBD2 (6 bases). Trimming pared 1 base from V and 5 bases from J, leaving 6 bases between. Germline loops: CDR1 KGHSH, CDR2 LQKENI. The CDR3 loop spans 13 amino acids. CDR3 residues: CASSPRGDNEQFF. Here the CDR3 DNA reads TGTGCCAGCTCACCACGGGGGGACAATGAGCAGTTCTTC.